These T cell receptor beta chains were read from a single sample in a study of blood T cell repertoires in COVID-19. The protocol was immunoSEQ multiplex PCR, while the TCRdb copy is restricted to in-frame clones and leaves out a portion. The sample shows 250,000 to 400,000 clones, more than 70% of them seen only once. Material for sequencing was PBMCs or T cells enriched from blood (not recorded which). These receptors came from a woman aged 25 to 39 who had recovered from COVID-19. CDR3s include the opening cysteine and the closing phenylalanine or tryptophan. A D gene is named only where the DNA matches it firmly. Only part of the rows carry a size: once, few, many, or a class if the clone is expanded.

v_call: TRBV3-1/TRBV3-2
j_call: TRBJ1-3
clone_size: NA
d_call: NA
cdr3_aa: CASSQGVFGNTIYF
cdr3_nt: TGTGCCAGCAGCCAAGGTGTCTTTGGAAACACCATATATTTT

v_call: TRBV10-3
j_call: TRBJ1-1
clone_size: NA
d_call: TRBD1
cdr3_aa: CAIRGQGMNTEAFF
cdr3_nt: TGTGCCATCAGGGGACAGGGGATGAACACTGAAGCTTTCTTT

v_call: TRBV2
j_call: TRBJ1-5
clone_size: NA
d_call: NA
cdr3_aa: CASSVRQDSNQPQHF
cdr3_nt: TGTGCCAGCAGTGTAAGGCAGGATAGCAATCAGCCCCAGCATTTT

v_call: TRBV4-1
j_call: TRBJ2-1
clone_size: NA
d_call: TRBD1
cdr3_aa: CASSPDRGLYNEQFF
cdr3_nt: TGCGCCAGCAGCCCGGACAGGGGGCTCTACAATGAGCAGTTCTTC

v_call: TRBV28
j_call: TRBJ1-3
clone_size: NA
d_call: NA
cdr3_aa: CASTLQTDSGNTIYF
cdr3_nt: TGTGCCAGCACCCTTCAGACAGACTCTGGAAACACCATATATTTT

v_call: TRBV28
j_call: TRBJ1-5
clone_size: NA
d_call: TRBD1
cdr3_aa: CASSTRTGPLQPQHF
cdr3_nt: TGTGCCAGCAGTACCCGGACAGGTCCTTTACAGCCCCAGCATTTT

v_call: TRBV9
j_call: TRBJ2-3
clone_size: NA
d_call: TRBD2
cdr3_aa: CASSALTSGDTQYF
cdr3_nt: TGTGCCAGCAGCGCTCTGACTAGCGGAGATACGCAGTATTTT

v_call: TRBV4-1
j_call: TRBJ1-3
clone_size: NA
d_call: NA
cdr3_aa: CASSKPGSGNTIYF
cdr3_nt: TGCGCCAGCAGCAAGCCGGGCTCTGGAAACACCATATATTTT

v_call: TRBV25-1
j_call: TRBJ1-1
clone_size: NA
d_call: TRBD1
cdr3_aa: CASSDRTGPFSTEAFF
cdr3_nt: TGTGCCAGCAGTGATCGGACAGGGCCCTTTTCCACTGAAGCTTTCTTT

v_call: TRBV13
j_call: TRBJ1-4
clone_size: few
d_call: TRBD1
cdr3_aa: CASSTGTETEKLFF
cdr3_nt: TGTGCCAGCAGTACCGGGACAGAGACCGAAAAACTGTTTTTT

v_call: TRBV5-1
j_call: TRBJ2-5
clone_size: NA
d_call: TRBD2
cdr3_aa: CASSLITGGQETQYF
cdr3_nt: TGCGCCAGCAGCTTGATCACGGGGGGGCAAGAGACCCAGTACTTC

v_call: TRBV6-5
j_call: TRBJ2-7
clone_size: NA
d_call: NA
cdr3_aa: CASSPSGGYEQYF
cdr3_nt: TGTGCCAGCAGTCCGTCCGGGGGCTACGAGCAGTACTTC

v_call: TRBV4-1
j_call: TRBJ1-3
clone_size: NA
d_call: NA
cdr3_aa: CASSLVSPGNTIYF
cdr3_nt: TGCGCCAGCAGCCTTGTATCCCCTGGAAACACCATATATTTT

v_call: TRBV2
j_call: TRBJ2-3
clone_size: NA
d_call: NA
cdr3_aa: CASSDQSRLFYTQYF
cdr3_nt: TGTGCCAGCAGTGACCAGTCCCGCCTTTTCTATACGCAGTATTTT

v_call: TRBV5-4
j_call: TRBJ1-1
clone_size: NA
d_call: NA
cdr3_aa: CASSLGNQGNEAFF
cdr3_nt: TGTGCCAGCAGCTTGGGAAATCAGGGTAATGAAGCTTTCTTT

v_call: TRBV25-1
j_call: TRBJ2-3
clone_size: NA
d_call: TRBD2
cdr3_aa: CASRSGGGGTDTQYF
cdr3_nt: TGTGCCAGCCGTAGCGGGGGGGGTGGCACAGATACGCAGTATTTT

v_call: TRBV6-5
j_call: TRBJ2-1
clone_size: NA
d_call: NA
cdr3_aa: CASRTLLAAPEFF
cdr3_nt: TGTGCCAGCAGGACCCTTCTAGCCGCCCCCGAGTTCTTC

v_call: TRBV5-1
j_call: TRBJ2-7
clone_size: NA
d_call: NA
cdr3_aa: CASHNSGPYEQYF
cdr3_nt: TGCGCCAGCCACAATAGCGGCCCCTACGAGCAGTACTTC

v_call: TRBV7-2
j_call: TRBJ1-1
clone_size: NA
d_call: NA
cdr3_aa: CASSLGGGRQAFF
cdr3_nt: TGTGCCAGCAGCTTAGGCGGGGGACGCCAAGCTTTCTTT

v_call: TRBV2
j_call: TRBJ2-3
clone_size: once
d_call: TRBD1
cdr3_aa: CASSEPGGARDTQYF
cdr3_nt: TGTGCCAGCAGTGAACCAGGGGGCGCGAGAGATACGCAGTATTTT

v_call: TRBV4-1
j_call: TRBJ2-2
clone_size: NA
d_call: TRBD1
cdr3_aa: CASSETGVGELFF
cdr3_nt: TGCGCCAGCAGCGAAACAGGGGTCGGGGAGCTGTTTTTT

v_call: TRBV11-1
j_call: TRBJ2-1
clone_size: NA
d_call: TRBD2
cdr3_aa: CASSKGLGGNNEQFF
cdr3_nt: TGTGCCAGCAGCAAGGGACTGGGGGGGAACAATGAGCAGTTCTTC

v_call: TRBV4-3
j_call: TRBJ1-2
clone_size: NA
d_call: TRBD1
cdr3_aa: CASSPDRGPANYGYTF
cdr3_nt: TGCGCCAGCAGCCCAGACAGGGGGCCTGCTAACTATGGCTACACCTTC

v_call: TRBV24-1
j_call: TRBJ2-1
clone_size: NA
d_call: NA
cdr3_aa: CATSDGGLVDNEQFF
cdr3_nt: TGTGCCACCAGTGATGGAGGGTTGGTGGACAATGAGCAGTTCTTC

v_call: TRBV6-6
j_call: TRBJ2-3
clone_size: NA
d_call: NA
cdr3_aa: CASSYSDSTDTQYF
cdr3_nt: TGTGCCAGCAGTTACTCCGACTCTACAGATACGCAGTATTTT

v_call: TRBV28
j_call: TRBJ1-2
clone_size: NA
d_call: TRBD1
cdr3_aa: CASSLGQGPLRYGYTF
cdr3_nt: TGTGCCAGCAGTTTGGGACAGGGCCCGCTTCGCTATGGCTACACCTTC

v_call: TRBV21-1
j_call: TRBJ1-2
clone_size: few
d_call: NA
cdr3_aa: CASSNQFDRAAGYTF
cdr3_nt: TGTGCCAGCAGCAATCAATTTGACAGGGCGGCTGGCTACACCTTC

v_call: TRBV18
j_call: TRBJ2-7
clone_size: NA
d_call: NA
cdr3_aa: CASSPSGEQYF
cdr3_nt: TGTGCCAGCTCCCCCTCCGGCGAGCAGTACTTC

v_call: TRBV19
j_call: TRBJ2-1
clone_size: NA
d_call: TRBD1
cdr3_aa: CASSITGGPHNEQFF
cdr3_nt: TGTGCCAGTAGCATTACAGGGGGCCCCCACAATGAGCAGTTCTTC

v_call: TRBV24-1
j_call: TRBJ2-5
clone_size: NA
d_call: NA
cdr3_aa: CATSDFKAGQETQYF
cdr3_nt: TGTGCCACCAGTGATTTTAAAGCAGGGCAAGAGACCCAGTACTTC

v_call: TRBV10-3
j_call: TRBJ1-2
clone_size: NA
d_call: NA
cdr3_aa: CAIRLDNGYTF
cdr3_nt: TGTGCCATCAGGTTGGACAATGGCTACACCTTC

v_call: TRBV28
j_call: TRBJ2-7
clone_size: NA
d_call: NA
cdr3_aa: CASSGVLGEQYF
cdr3_nt: TGTGCCAGCAGCGGGGTCCTCGGCGAGCAGTACTTC

v_call: TRBV7-9
j_call: TRBJ2-1
clone_size: NA
d_call: TRBD2
cdr3_aa: CASSLEGSAGEPDEQFF
cdr3_nt: TGTGCCAGCAGCTTAGAAGGGTCAGCGGGGGAGCCGGATGAGCAGTTCTTC

v_call: TRBV21-1
j_call: TRBJ1-1
clone_size: NA
d_call: NA
cdr3_aa: CASSRLPMNTEAFF
cdr3_nt: TGTGCCAGCAGCAGACTACCAATGAACACTGAAGCTTTCTTT

v_call: TRBV27
j_call: TRBJ2-7
clone_size: NA
d_call: NA
cdr3_aa: CASSSIKGNLYEQYF
cdr3_nt: TGTGCCAGCAGTTCCATAAAGGGGAATCTCTACGAGCAGTACTTC

v_call: TRBV9
j_call: TRBJ2-1
clone_size: NA
d_call: TRBD2
cdr3_aa: CASSPNERGGHNEQFF
cdr3_nt: TGTGCCAGCAGCCCCAACGAGCGGGGGGGCCACAATGAGCAGTTCTTC

v_call: TRBV9
j_call: TRBJ2-1
clone_size: NA
d_call: TRBD1
cdr3_aa: CASSAGTGSYNEQFF
cdr3_nt: TGTGCCAGCAGCGCCGGGACAGGGTCATACAATGAGCAGTTCTTC

v_call: TRBV4-2
j_call: TRBJ2-1
clone_size: NA
d_call: NA
cdr3_aa: CASSQAPIIGGEQFF
cdr3_nt: TGTGCCAGCAGCCAAGCCCCAATCATAGGGGGTGAGCAGTTCTTC

v_call: TRBV7-2
j_call: TRBJ1-1
clone_size: few
d_call: NA
cdr3_aa: CASSLGRGVTEAFF
cdr3_nt: TGTGCCAGCAGCTTAGGAAGGGGTGTCACTGAAGCTTTCTTT

v_call: TRBV7-2
j_call: TRBJ2-3
clone_size: NA
d_call: NA
cdr3_aa: CASSPAGRTDTQYF
cdr3_nt: TGTGCCAGCAGCCCAGCGGGCCGCACAGATACGCAGTATTTT

v_call: TRBV5-1
j_call: TRBJ2-7
clone_size: NA
d_call: NA
cdr3_aa: CASSSSTGGEAIYEQYF
cdr3_nt: TGCGCCAGCAGCTCTTCCACGGGCGGGGAAGCCATCTACGAGCAGTACTTC

v_call: TRBV7-9
j_call: TRBJ2-7
clone_size: once
d_call: NA
cdr3_aa: CASSPLRSNEQYF
cdr3_nt: TGTGCCAGCAGCCCCTTAAGGAGTAACGAGCAGTACTTC

v_call: TRBV2
j_call: TRBJ1-4
clone_size: few
d_call: TRBD1
cdr3_aa: CASSMDRGMEKLFF
cdr3_nt: TGTGCCAGCAGCATGGACAGGGGCATGGAAAAACTGTTTTTT

v_call: TRBV15
j_call: TRBJ2-7
clone_size: NA
d_call: NA
cdr3_aa: CATSRDFSRQSYEQYF
cdr3_nt: TGTGCCACCAGCAGAGATTTTAGCCGACAGTCCTACGAGCAGTACTTC

v_call: TRBV3-1/TRBV3-2
j_call: TRBJ2-2
clone_size: once
d_call: TRBD1
cdr3_aa: CASSQQFRLTGEPGELFF
cdr3_nt: TGTGCCAGCAGCCAACAATTTCGCCTGACAGGGGAACCGGGGGAGCTGTTTTTT

v_call: TRBV19
j_call: TRBJ2-3
clone_size: NA
d_call: NA
cdr3_aa: CASSLGRGEGTDTQYF
cdr3_nt: TGTGCCAGTAGTCTGGGGCGTGGGGAGGGCACAGATACGCAGTATTTT

v_call: TRBV19
j_call: TRBJ1-5
clone_size: NA
d_call: NA
cdr3_aa: CASSISPSNQPQHF
cdr3_nt: TGTGCCAGTAGTATCTCTCCTTCCAATCAGCCCCAGCATTTT

v_call: TRBV16
j_call: TRBJ1-3
clone_size: NA
d_call: NA
cdr3_aa: CASSQLTTVSGNTIYF
cdr3_nt: TGTGCCAGCAGCCAACTTACAACAGTCTCTGGAAACACCATATATTTT

v_call: TRBV5-6
j_call: TRBJ1-6
clone_size: NA
d_call: NA
cdr3_aa: CASSLAISPLHF
cdr3_nt: TGTGCCAGCAGCTTGGCTATTTCACCCCTCCACTTT

v_call: TRBV3-1/TRBV3-2
j_call: TRBJ2-2
clone_size: NA
d_call: NA
cdr3_aa: CASSQRFVVQSGWSSTGELFF
cdr3_nt: TGTGCCAGCAGCCAACGTTTTGTTGTGCAGTCGGGGTGGTCGAGCACCGGGGAGCTGTTTTTT

v_call: TRBV19
j_call: TRBJ1-1
clone_size: NA
d_call: NA
cdr3_aa: CASWSGFRTEAFF
cdr3_nt: TGTGCCAGTTGGTCAGGGTTTCGGACTGAAGCTTTCTTT

v_call: TRBV20-1
j_call: TRBJ2-7
clone_size: NA
d_call: NA
cdr3_aa: CSARGVEQYF
cdr3_nt: TGCAGTGCTAGAGGCGTCGAGCAGTACTTC

v_call: TRBV12-3/TRBV12-4
j_call: TRBJ1-2
clone_size: NA
d_call: NA
cdr3_aa: CASSARGGYTF
cdr3_nt: TGTGCCAGCAGCGCAAGGGGCGGCTACACCTTC

v_call: TRBV7-9
j_call: TRBJ1-1
clone_size: NA
d_call: NA
cdr3_aa: CASSPPGRDSEAFF
cdr3_nt: TGTGCCAGCAGCCCACCAGGCAGGGACTCTGAAGCTTTCTTT

v_call: TRBV4-2
j_call: TRBJ2-1
clone_size: NA
d_call: NA
cdr3_aa: CASSQAPSSYNEQFF
cdr3_nt: TGTGCCAGCAGCCAAGCTCCGAGCTCCTACAATGAGCAGTTCTTC

v_call: TRBV4-3
j_call: TRBJ1-2
clone_size: once
d_call: NA
cdr3_aa: CASSQDPEASYGYTF
cdr3_nt: TGCGCCAGCAGCCAAGATCCGGAGGCCAGCTATGGCTACACCTTC

v_call: TRBV18
j_call: TRBJ1-2
clone_size: NA
d_call: NA
cdr3_aa: CASSKSGLDGGYTF
cdr3_nt: TGTGCCAGCTCGAAGAGCGGGTTAGATGGAGGGTACACCTTC

v_call: TRBV28
j_call: TRBJ1-5
clone_size: NA
d_call: NA
cdr3_aa: CASRYNRDQPQHF
cdr3_nt: TGTGCCAGCCGATACAACAGGGACCAGCCCCAGCATTTT

v_call: TRBV4-1
j_call: TRBJ2-6
clone_size: NA
d_call: NA
cdr3_aa: CASSPSIGRGSGANVLTF
cdr3_nt: TGCGCCAGCAGCCCATCCATTGGACGGGGGTCTGGGGCCAACGTCCTGACTTTC

v_call: TRBV4-1
j_call: TRBJ1-4
clone_size: NA
d_call: NA
cdr3_aa: CASSQLGATNEKLFF
cdr3_nt: TGCGCCAGCAGCCAACTCGGAGCAACTAATGAAAAACTGTTTTTT